A selection of T cell receptor beta chains follows, all from one sample in a study of neurological immune-mediated disorders. Each CDR3 protein gets one entry after TCRdb re-called the 5' RACE reads with MiXCR. The sample has more than 100,000 distinct CDR3 sequences, roughly 10% seen once. Sample: PBMCs. The origin of the receptors is a female donor with HTLV-1-associated myelopathy (HAM/TSP). The CDR3 runs from the conserved cysteine through the conserved F or W. The D gene is left open where the match is weak. Part of the rows lack a size; the others show once, few, many or a class for expanded clones.

clone size	D gene	V gene	J gene	CDR3 protein	CDR3 DNA
NA	TRBD2	TRBV5-1	TRBJ2-1	CASSFSGGATEEQFF	TGCGCCAGCAGCTTTAGCGGGGGGGCCACGGAAGAGCAGTTCTTC
many	TRBD1	TRBV2	TRBJ1-6	CASSPDRVGNSPLHF	TGTGCCAGCAGCCCCGACAGGGTAGGCAATTCACCCCTCCACTTT
many	TRBD2	TRBV5-1	TRBJ2-7	CASSQGLADSYEQYF	TGCGCCAGCAGCCAGGGACTAGCGGACTCCTACGAGCAGTACTTC
many	NA	TRBV5-1	TRBJ2-7	CASSLSTGSYEQYF	TGTGCCAGCAGCTTATCGACAGGTTCCTACGAGCAGTACTTC
many	NA	TRBV7-2	TRBJ1-5	CASSLNSGNQPQHF	TGTGCCAGCAGCTTAAACTCTGGGAATCAGCCCCAGCATTTT
NA	TRBD2	TRBV5-1	TRBJ2-7	CASSPRPAGGPYEQYF	TGCGCCAGCAGCCCCAGGCCAGCGGGGGGGCCGTACGAGCAGTACTTC
many	TRBD2	TRBV20-1	TRBJ2-1	CSAMSGGAYNEQFF	TGCAGTGCTATGAGCGGGGGGGCGTACAATGAGCAGTTCTTC
many	NA	TRBV7-3	TRBJ1-1	CASSYGQSEAFF	TGTGCCAGCAGCTACGGACAGTCCGAAGCTTTCTTT
many	NA	TRBV6-5	TRBJ2-2	CASSFHYYESLNTGELFF	TGTGCCAGCAGTTTCCATTATTACGAGTCTTTGAACACCGGGGAGCTGTTTTTT
NA	NA	TRBV5-1	TRBJ1-3	CASSLDVGSGNTIYF	TGCGCCAGCAGCTTGGATGTTGGGTCTGGAAACACCATATATTTT
many	NA	TRBV20-1	TRBJ2-7	CSARVPESYEQYF	TGCAGTGCTAGAGTCCCGGAGTCCTACGAGCAGTACTTC
many	TRBD1	TRBV18	TRBJ1-2	CASSFRDRGFGYTF	TGTGCCAGCTCTTTCCGGGACAGGGGATTTGGCTACACCTTC
many	NA	TRBV20-1	TRBJ1-3	CSARGNTGRGNTIYF	TGCAGTGCTAGAGGAAATACAGGGAGGGGAAACACCATATATTTT
once	NA	TRBV5-1	TRBJ2-2	CANSLLGQNTGEQFF	TGCGCCAACAGCTTGTTGGGGCAGAACACCGGGGAGCAGTTTTTT
many	NA	TRBV20-1	TRBJ2-3	CSATDPRSGEGTQYF	TGCAGTGCTACCGATCCCCGTTCAGGGGAAGGTACGCAGTATTTT
many	TRBD1	TRBV5-1	TRBJ1-6	CASSPRDRENSPLHF	TGCGCCAGCAGCCCGCGGGACAGGGAAAATTCACCCCTCCACTTT
NA	TRBD2	TRBV5-1	TRBJ2-5	CASSLDGAGGEYF	TGCGCCAGCAGCTTGGACGGAGCCGGGGGGGAGTACTTC
few	NA	TRBV6-1	TRBJ2-3	CASGGLRTDTQYF	TGTGCCAGCGGGGGTTTACGCACAGATACGCAGTATTTT
many	NA	TRBV5-1	TRBJ1-4	CASSLMDDNEKLFF	TGCGCCAGCAGCTTGATGGACGACAATGAAAAACTGTTTTTT
many	TRBD2	TRBV10-3	TRBJ2-3	CATGGAGADTQYF	TGTGCCACCGGGGGGGCCGGAGCAGATACGCAGTATTTT
NA	NA	TRBV6-5	TRBJ2-7	CASTLRQGPRDEQYF	TGTGCCAGCACTTTACGCCAGGGACCCCGGGACGAGCAGTACTTC
many	NA	TRBV20-1	TRBJ2-1	CSAREGYNEQFF	TGCAGTGCCAGAGAAGGGTACAATGAGCAGTTCTTC
NA	TRBD1	TRBV5-5	TRBJ2-3	CASRRGPSTDTQYF	TGTGCCAGCAGAAGGGGGCCGAGCACAGATACGCAGTATTTT
few	NA	TRBV4-2	TRBJ2-1	CASSNRDGSAYNEQFF	TGTGCCAGCAGCAACCGGGACGGAAGTGCCTACAATGAGCAGTTCTTC
many	TRBD1	TRBV9	TRBJ2-7	CASSVAGGQASYEQYF	TGTGCCAGCAGCGTAGCTGGGGGACAGGCGTCCTACGAGCAGTACTTC
few	TRBD2	TRBV5-1	TRBJ2-1	CASSLDAGRAYNEQFF	TGCGCCAGCAGCTTGGATGCAGGGAGGGCCTACAATGAGCAGTTCTTC
many	NA	TRBV15	TRBJ2-7	CATSFLTGYEQYF	TGTGCCACCAGCTTCCTCACGGGCTACGAGCAGTACTTC
many	NA	TRBV5-1	TRBJ1-3	CASSLAGDSPGNTIYF	TGCGCCAGCAGCTTGGCCGGAGACAGTCCTGGAAACACCATATATTTT
many	NA	TRBV5-1	TRBJ2-6	CASSFGVDGANVLTF	TGCGCCAGCAGCTTTGGGGTAGATGGGGCCAACGTCCTGACTTTC
few	NA	TRBV2	TRBJ1-1	CASSLQGRSTEAFF	TGTGCCAGCAGCCTACAGGGAAGGAGCACTGAAGCTTTCTTT
few	NA	TRBV5-6	TRBJ2-7	CASRRQGEQYF	TGTGCCAGCAGGAGGCAGGGCGAGCAGTACTTC
NA	NA	TRBV5-1	TRBJ2-5	CASSLVAMYQETQYF	TGCGCCAGCAGCTTGGTCGCAATGTACCAAGAGACCCAGTACTTC
few	NA	TRBV9	TRBJ2-2	CASSVVFSDTGELFF	TGTGCCAGCAGCGTAGTTTTCTCGGACACCGGGGAGCTGTTTTTT
many	NA	TRBV20-1	TRBJ2-7	CSADGTGFYEQYF	TGCAGTGCTGACGGCACGGGTTTCTACGAGCAGTACTTC
NA	NA	TRBV5-1	TRBJ1-1	CASSLEVRAEAFF	TGCGCCAGCAGCTTGGAGGTTCGCGCTGAAGCTTTCTTT
many	NA	TRBV27	TRBJ2-1	CASSLYAGGQGEQFF	TGTGCCAGCAGTTTATACGCTGGGGGCCAGGGTGAGCAGTTCTTC
NA	TRBD2	TRBV10-2	TRBJ2-7	CASSELLAGGLPYEQYF	TGCGCCAGCAGTGAGTTACTAGCGGGGGGCTTGCCCTACGAGCAGTACTTC